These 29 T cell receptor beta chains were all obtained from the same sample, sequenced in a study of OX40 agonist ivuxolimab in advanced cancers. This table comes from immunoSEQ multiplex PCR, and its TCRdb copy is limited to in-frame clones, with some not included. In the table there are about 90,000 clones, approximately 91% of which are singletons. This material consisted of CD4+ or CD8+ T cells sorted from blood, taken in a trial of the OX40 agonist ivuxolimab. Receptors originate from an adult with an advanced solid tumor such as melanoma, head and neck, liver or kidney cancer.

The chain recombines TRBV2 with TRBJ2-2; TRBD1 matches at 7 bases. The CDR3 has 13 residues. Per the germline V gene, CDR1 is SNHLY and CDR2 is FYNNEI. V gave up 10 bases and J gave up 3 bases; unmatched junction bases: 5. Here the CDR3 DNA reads TGTGCCATTTCACAGGGGTACACCGGGGAGCTGTTTTTT. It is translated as CAISQGYTGELFF.

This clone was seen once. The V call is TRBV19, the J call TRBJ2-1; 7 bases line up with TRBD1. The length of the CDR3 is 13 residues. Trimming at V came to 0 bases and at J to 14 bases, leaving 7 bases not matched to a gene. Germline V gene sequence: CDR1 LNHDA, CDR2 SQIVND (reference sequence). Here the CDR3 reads CASSIDEDREKFF. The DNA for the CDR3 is TGTGCCAGTAGTATAGATGAAGACAGGGAGAAGTTCTTC.

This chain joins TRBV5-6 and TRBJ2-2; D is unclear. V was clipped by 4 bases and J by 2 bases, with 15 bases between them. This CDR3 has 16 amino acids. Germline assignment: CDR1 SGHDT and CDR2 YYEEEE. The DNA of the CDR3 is TGTGCCAGCAGCACCTTTGGGTGGGGAAACACCGGGGAGCTGTTTTTT. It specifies CASSTFGWGNTGELFF.

The CDR3 spells CASSWTSGGTGELFF. CDR3 DNA sequence: TGTGCCAGCAGCTGGACTAGCGGGGGAACCGGGGAGCTGTTTTTT. V gene TRBV11-3 combines with J gene TRBJ2-2; the match to TRBD2 covers 13 bases. This CDR3 spans 15 amino acids. The trim removed 4 bases at V and 5 bases at J, leaving 1 base unmatched. Germline CDR1 is SGHNT and CDR2 is YENEEA.

Here the CDR3 DNA reads TGTGCCAGTAGTTTGGGGACAATGAGCTCTGGAAACACCATATATTTT. It encodes CASSLGTMSSGNTIYF. This chain connects TRBV19 to TRBJ1-3; possible D gene TRBD1, 6 bases. The CDR3 sequence is 16 residues long. Trimming stripped 5 bases from V and 0 bases from J, with 14 bases between. The germline V gene has CDR1 LNHDA and CDR2 SQIVND (reference sequence).

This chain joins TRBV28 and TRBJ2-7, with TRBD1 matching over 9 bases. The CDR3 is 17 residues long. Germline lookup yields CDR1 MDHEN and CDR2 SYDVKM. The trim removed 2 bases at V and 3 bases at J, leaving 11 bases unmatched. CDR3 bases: TGTGCCAGCAGTTTAAGGCTTGGTAGACAGGGGGTCTACGAGCAGTACTTC. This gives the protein CASSLRLGRQGVYEQYF. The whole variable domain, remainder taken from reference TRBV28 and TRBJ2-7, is DVKVTQSSRYLVKRTGEKVFLECVQDMDHENMFWYRQDPGLGLRLIYFSYDVKMKEKGDIPEGYSVSREKKERFSLILESASTNQTSMYLCASSLRLGRQGVYEQYFGPGTRLTVT.

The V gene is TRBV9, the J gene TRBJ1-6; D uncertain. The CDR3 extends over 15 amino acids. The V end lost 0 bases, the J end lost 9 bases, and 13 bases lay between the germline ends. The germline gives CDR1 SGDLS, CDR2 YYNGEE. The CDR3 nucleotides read TGTGCCAGCAGCGTAGGTTCAGGAGGTATTTCACCCCTCCACTTT. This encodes CASSVGSGGISPLHF.

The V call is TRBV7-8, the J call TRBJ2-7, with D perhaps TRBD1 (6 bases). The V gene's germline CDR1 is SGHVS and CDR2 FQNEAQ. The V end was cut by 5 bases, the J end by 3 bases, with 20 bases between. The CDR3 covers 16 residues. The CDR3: CASSPYQDSTFYEQYF. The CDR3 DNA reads TGTGCCAGCAGCCCTTACCAGGACAGCACATTCTACGAGCAGTACTTC.

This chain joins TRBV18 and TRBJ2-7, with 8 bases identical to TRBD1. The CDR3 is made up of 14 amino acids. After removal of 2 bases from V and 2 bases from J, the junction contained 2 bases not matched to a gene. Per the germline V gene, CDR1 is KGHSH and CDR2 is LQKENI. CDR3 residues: CASSPTGGTYEQYF. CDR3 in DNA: TGTGCCAGCTCACCAACAGGGGGAACCTACGAGCAGTACTTC.

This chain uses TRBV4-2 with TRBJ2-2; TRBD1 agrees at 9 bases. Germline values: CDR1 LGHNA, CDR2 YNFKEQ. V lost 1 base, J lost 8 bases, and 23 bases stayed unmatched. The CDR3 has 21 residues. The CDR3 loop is CASSQGGTGFIQRAPAGELFF. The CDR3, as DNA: TGTGCCAGCAGCCAAGGCGGGACAGGGTTTATCCAGAGAGCACCTGCTGGGGAGCTGTTTTTT.

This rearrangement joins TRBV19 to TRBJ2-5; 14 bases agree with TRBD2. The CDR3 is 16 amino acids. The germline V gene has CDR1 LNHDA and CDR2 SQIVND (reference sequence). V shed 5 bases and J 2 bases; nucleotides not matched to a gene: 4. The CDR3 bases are TGTGCCAGTAGTCGAGGGACTAGCGGGGGTCAAGAGACCCAGTACTTC. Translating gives CASSRGTSGGQETQYF.

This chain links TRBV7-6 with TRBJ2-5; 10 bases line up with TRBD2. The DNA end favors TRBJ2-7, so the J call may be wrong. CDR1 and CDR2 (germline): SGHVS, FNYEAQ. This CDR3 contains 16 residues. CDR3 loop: CASSRSTGTSVPEQYF. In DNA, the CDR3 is TGTGCCAGCAGCCGATCCACCGGGACTAGCGTTCCCGAGCAGTACTTC.

The CDR3 DNA sequence: TGTGCCAGCAGCGTCGCTCGGGGCAGGGGGACCCAAGAGACCCAGTACTTC. Translation gives CASSVARGRGTQETQYF. This chain joins TRBV9 and TRBJ2-5; 7 bases map to TRBD1. The germline V gene has CDR1 SGDLS and CDR2 YYNGEE. Germline trimming cut 2 bases from V and 1 base from J; bases unmatched to any gene: 11. CDR3 length: 17 amino acids.

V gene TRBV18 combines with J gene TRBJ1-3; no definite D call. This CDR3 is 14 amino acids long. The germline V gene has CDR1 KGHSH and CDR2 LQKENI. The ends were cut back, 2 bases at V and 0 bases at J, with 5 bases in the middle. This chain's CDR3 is CASSPALSGNTIYF. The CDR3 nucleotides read TGTGCCAGCTCACCAGCACTCTCTGGAAACACCATATATTTT.

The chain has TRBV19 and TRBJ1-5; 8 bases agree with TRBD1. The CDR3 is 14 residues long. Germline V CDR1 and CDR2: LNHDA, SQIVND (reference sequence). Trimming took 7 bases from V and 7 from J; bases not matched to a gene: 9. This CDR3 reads CASTSRAGGQPQHF. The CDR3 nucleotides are TGTGCCAGTACCTCCCGGGCAGGGGGCCAGCCCCAGCATTTT.

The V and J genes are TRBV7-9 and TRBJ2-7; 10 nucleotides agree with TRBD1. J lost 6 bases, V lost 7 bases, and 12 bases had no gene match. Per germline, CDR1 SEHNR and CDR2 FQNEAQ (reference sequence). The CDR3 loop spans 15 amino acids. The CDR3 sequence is CASTLAGTGAGEQYF. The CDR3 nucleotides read TGTGCCAGCACCCTCGCCGGGACAGGGGCAGGCGAGCAGTACTTC.

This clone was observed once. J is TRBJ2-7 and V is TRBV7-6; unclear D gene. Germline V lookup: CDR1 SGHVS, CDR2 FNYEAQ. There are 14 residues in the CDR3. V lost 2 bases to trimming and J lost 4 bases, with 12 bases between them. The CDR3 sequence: CASSLSYNVYEQYF. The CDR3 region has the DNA TGTGCCAGCAGCTTATCTTACAACGTATACGAGCAGTACTTC.

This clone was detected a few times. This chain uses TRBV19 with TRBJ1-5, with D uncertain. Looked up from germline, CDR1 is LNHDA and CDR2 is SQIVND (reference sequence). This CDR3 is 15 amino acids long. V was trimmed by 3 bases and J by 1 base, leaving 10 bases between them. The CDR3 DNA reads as TGTGCCAGTAGTATCGGGGTAGTGAGCAATCAGCCCCAGCATTTT. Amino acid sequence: CASSIGVVSNQPQHF.

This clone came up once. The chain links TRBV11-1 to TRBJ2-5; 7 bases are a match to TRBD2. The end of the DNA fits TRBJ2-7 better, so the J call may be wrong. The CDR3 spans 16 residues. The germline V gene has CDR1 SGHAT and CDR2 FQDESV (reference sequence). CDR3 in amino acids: CASSLAGRASFYEQYF. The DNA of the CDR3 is TGTGCCAGCAGCTTAGCGGGGAGGGCATCATTCTACGAGCAGTACTTC.

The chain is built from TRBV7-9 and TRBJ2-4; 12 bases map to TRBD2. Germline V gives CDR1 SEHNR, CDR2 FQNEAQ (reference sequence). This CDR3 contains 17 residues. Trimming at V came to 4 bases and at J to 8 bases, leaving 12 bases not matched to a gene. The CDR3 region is CASSSGLAGGSPDIQYF. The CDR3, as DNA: TGTGCCAGCAGCTCCGGGCTAGCGGGAGGGTCGCCGGACATTCAGTACTTC.

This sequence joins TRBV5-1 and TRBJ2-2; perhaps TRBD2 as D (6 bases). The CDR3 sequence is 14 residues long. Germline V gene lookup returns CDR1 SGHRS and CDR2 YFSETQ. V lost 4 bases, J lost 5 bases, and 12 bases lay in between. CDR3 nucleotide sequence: TGCGCCAGCAGCCCGGGAGAGGGGACCGGGGAGCTGTTTTTT. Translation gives CASSPGEGTGELFF.

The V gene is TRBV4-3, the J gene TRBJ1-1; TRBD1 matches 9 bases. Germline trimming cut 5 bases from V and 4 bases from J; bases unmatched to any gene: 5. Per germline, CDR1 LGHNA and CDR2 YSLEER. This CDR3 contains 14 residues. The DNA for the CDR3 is TGCGCCAGCAGCTTACACAGGGGGCTCACTGAAGCTTTCTTT. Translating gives CASSLHRGLTEAFF.

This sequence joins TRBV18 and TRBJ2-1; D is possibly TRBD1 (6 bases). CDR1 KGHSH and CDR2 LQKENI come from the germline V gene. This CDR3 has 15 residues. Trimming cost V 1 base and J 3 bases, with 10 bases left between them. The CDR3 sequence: CASSPLGASYNEQFF. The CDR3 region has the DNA TGTGCCAGCTCACCACTGGGGGCCAGCTACAATGAGCAGTTCTTC.

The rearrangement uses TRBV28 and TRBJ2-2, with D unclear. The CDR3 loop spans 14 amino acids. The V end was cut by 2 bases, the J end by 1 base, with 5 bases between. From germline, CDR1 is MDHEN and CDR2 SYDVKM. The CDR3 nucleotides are TGTGCCAGCAGTTTAGTCCAGAACACCGGGGAGCTGTTTTTT. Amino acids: CASSLVQNTGELFF.

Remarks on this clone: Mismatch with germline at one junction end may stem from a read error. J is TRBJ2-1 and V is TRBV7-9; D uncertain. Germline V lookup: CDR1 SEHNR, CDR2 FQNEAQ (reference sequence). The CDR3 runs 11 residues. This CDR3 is CASTLDNEQFF. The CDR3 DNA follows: TGTGCCAGCACCTTAGACAATGAGCAGTTCTTC.

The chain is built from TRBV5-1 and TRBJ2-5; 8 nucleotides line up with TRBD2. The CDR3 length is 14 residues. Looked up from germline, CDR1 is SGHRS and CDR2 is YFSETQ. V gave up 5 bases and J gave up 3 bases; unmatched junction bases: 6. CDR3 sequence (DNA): TGCGCCAGCAGGCGGACTAGCAGCGAAGAGACCCAGTACTTC. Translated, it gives CASRRTSSEETQYF.

CDR3 DNA: TGTGCCAGCAGCGATACAGGGTTTTCGTACAATGAGCAGTTCTTC. Amino acid sequence: CASSDTGFSYNEQFF. The rearrangement joins TRBV7-9 to TRBJ2-1; D is possibly TRBD1 (6 bases). This CDR3 comprises 15 residues. The ends were cut back, 5 bases at V and 4 bases at J, with 15 bases in the middle. Germline CDR1 and CDR2: SEHNR and FQNEAQ (reference sequence).

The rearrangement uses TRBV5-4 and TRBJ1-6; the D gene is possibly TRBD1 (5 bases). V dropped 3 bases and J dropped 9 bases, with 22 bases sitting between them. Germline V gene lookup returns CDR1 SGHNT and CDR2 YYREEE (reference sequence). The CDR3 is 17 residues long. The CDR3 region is CASSSAGTLGQGSPLHF. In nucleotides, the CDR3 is TGTGCCAGCAGCTCCGCCGGGACCCTCGGGCAGGGTTCACCCCTCCACTTT.

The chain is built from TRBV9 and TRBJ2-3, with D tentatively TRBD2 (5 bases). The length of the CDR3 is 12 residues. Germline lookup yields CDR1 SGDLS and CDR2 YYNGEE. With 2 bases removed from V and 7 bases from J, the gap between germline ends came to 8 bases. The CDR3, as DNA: TGTGCCAGCAGCGTCGGGGTAAATACGCAGTATTTT. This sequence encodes CASSVGVNTQYF.